The 6 T cell receptor beta chains below come from one sample, sequenced in a study of neurological immune-mediated disorders. TCRdb ran MiXCR on the 5' RACE reads and lists one entry per CDR3 protein. The table lists roughly 55,000 distinct CDR3 sequences, approximately 15% of them singletons. The material sequenced was PBMCs. The receptors derive from a man between 60 and 70 years old in good health.

The CDR3 DNA sequence: TGTGCCAGCAGCCCAAGGGACAGTGTAGCCAAAAACATTCAGTACTTC. Protein product: CASSPRDSVAKNIQYF. The rearrangement joins TRBV11-2 to TRBJ2-4; 7 bases fit TRBD1. With 5 bases clipped from V and 0 bases from J, the junction kept 7 bases outside the gene matches. The CDR3 runs 16 residues. CDR1 SGHAT and CDR2 FQNNGV come from the germline V gene. The whole variable domain, filled in from reference TRBV11-2 and TRBJ2-4, reads EAGVAQSPRYKIIEKRQSVAFWCNPISGHATLYWYQQILGQGPKLLIQFQNNGVVDDSQLPKDRFSAERLKGVDSTLKIQPAKLEDSAVYLCASSPRDSVAKNIQYFGAGTRLSVL.

This clonotype has ten or more counts. J is TRBJ2-3 and V is TRBV20-1; 11 bases are shared with TRBD2. V was pared by 7 bases and J by 4 bases, with 7 bases of the junction left unmatched. The germline CDR1 and CDR2 sequences are DFQATT and SNEGSKA (reference sequence). The CDR3 is 14 amino acids. The CDR3 is CSGTSGRSPDTQYF. The CDR3 region has the DNA TGCAGTGGCACTAGCGGGAGAAGCCCAGATACGCAGTATTTT.

This clonotype has at least ten counts. The chain links TRBV15 to TRBJ2-5; TRBD1 matches 12 bases. With 4 bases clipped from V and 2 bases from J, the junction kept 5 bases outside the gene matches. Germline CDR1 is LNHNV and CDR2 is YYDKDF (reference sequence). The CDR3 has 16 amino acids. The CDR3 DNA reads TGTGCCACCAGCACTAGGGACAGGGGGCTTCAAGAGACCCAGTACTTC. This translates into CATSTRDRGLQETQYF. Full variable domain (rest looked up from reference TRBV15 and TRBJ2-5): DAMVIQNPRYQVTQFGKPVTLSCSQTLNHNVMYWYQQKSSQAPKLLFHYYDKDFNNEADTPDNFQSRRPNTSFCFLDIRSPGLGDTAMYLCATSTRDRGLQETQYFGPGTRLLVL.

This clonotype was detected many times. The rearrangement uses TRBV5-1 and TRBJ1-5; D is unresolved. Trimming removed 3 bases at V and 5 bases at J, with 9 bases between. CDR1 SGHRS and CDR2 YFSETQ come from the germline V gene. The CDR3 has 13 amino acids. This chain's CDR3 is CASSYRGDQPQHF. The CDR3 coding sequence is TGCGCCAGCAGCTACCGGGGTGATCAGCCCCAGCATTTT.

There are many counts of this clonotype. DNA of the CDR3: TGTGCCAGCAGCCCGCAAGGGACAGGTACCTCTGCGTACTTC. As protein: CASSPQGTGTSAYF. V usage is TRBV7-9 and J usage is TRBJ2-7; TRBD1 aligns across 8 bases. The germline V gene has CDR1 SEHNR and CDR2 FQNEAQ (reference sequence). The CDR3 has 14 residues. J was trimmed by 12 bases and V by 5 bases; bases with no gene match: 15.

At least ten counts were recorded for this clonotype. This chain links TRBV3-1 with TRBJ2-1, with D tentatively TRBD2 (5 bases). This CDR3 has 13 residues. Trimming took off 4 bases at V and 7 bases at J, with 11 bases between the two ends. CDR1 is LGHDT and CDR2 is YNNKEL in the germline V gene (reference sequence). CDR3 nucleotide sequence: TGTGCCAGCAGCCTCTGGGGAGAAAATGAGCAGTTCTTC. Translation gives CASSLWGENEQFF.